This TCR beta chain was recorded in a study of vaccination effects on CD4 cells after COVID-19. V lost 5 bases, J lost 0 bases, and 0 bases stayed unmatched. The CDR3 runs 15 residues. Per the germline V gene, CDR1 is MNHNY and CDR2 is SVGAGI (reference sequence). Notes on this clone: Its antigen is currently unknown.

Before any sequencing was done, the ViraFEST assay used viral peptide pools to expand antigen-specific CD4+ T cells. Subsequent to a culture period of about ten days, CD4+ T cells were isolated. The healthy vaccine recipients, who had no prior SARS-CoV-2 infection, showed negative nucleocapsid antibodies. Data came from immunoSEQ multiplex PCR; TCRdb stores just in-frame clones and leaves some out. The data show about 41,000 clones, with about two thirds seen just once and about a quarter held by the top ten. V usage is TRBV6-6 and J usage is TRBJ2-6, with 8 positions matching TRBD1. This sequence was found in a human donor who received a COVID-19 vaccine. Specimen: CD4+ T cells from PBMCs cultured with HCoV-OC43 spike peptides, collected before COVID-19 vaccination. Subset reported: HCoV-OC43 spike overlapping peptide pool stimulation. CDR3: CASSTGGSGANVLTF. The CDR3, as DNA: TGTGCCAGCAGTACAGGGGGCTCTGGGGCCAACGTCCTGACTTTC.